A few counts support the clone carrying this TCR beta chain. As handled by the study authors: For nucleated cells, counts were estimated from reference gene primer amplification. Measured with immunoSEQ multiplex PCR; TCRdb has only the in-frame clones, and not every one. Clone size and the V and J calls come from that table; the DNA yielded D and trimming. The repertoire consists of about 300,000 clones, with around 89% occurring once and the leading ten covering roughly 4.3%. The sample is drawn from a study of blood T cell repertoires in COVID-19. About the study: Sources were T cells, B-cell-depleted T cells, or PBMCs; the material itself was cDNA or gDNA.

Adults between roughly 18 and 90 years of age took part from fewer than 30 US areas. The CDR3 totals 16 residues. Germline loops: CDR1 SEHNR, CDR2 FQNEAQ (reference sequence). Between the trimmed V and J ends, which lost 5 bases and 3 bases, there was a span of 20 bases. This chain uses TRBV7-9 with TRBJ2-7; the D gene is possibly TRBD1 (6 bases). This receptor was taken from a woman under 30 with acute COVID-19. The source material was PBMCs or T cells enriched from blood (not recorded which). CDR3 bases: TGTGCCAGCAGCCCTCGCCTGGACAGAAAGGGCTACGAGCAGTACTTC. Translation gives CASSPRLDRKGYEQYF.